This TCR beta chain was documented in a study of Ad26.COV2.S vaccination and SARS-CoV-2 variants. Overall study findings and caveats: Placebo recipients showed lower spike-specific TCR breadth than vaccinees. There was a possibility that the TCR breadth and depth analyses underestimated total T cell responses.

Using immunoSEQ multiplex PCR, the repertoire was profiled, and TCRdb retains in-frame clones only, with some absent. The sample has some 340,000 clones, just under 85% seen once. Worth noting for this clone: The antigen remains unidentified.

Treatment noted: around 19 received Ad26.COV2.S at low or high dose, single or two shots; about 5 received placebo; per-sample allocation not given. Sampling occurred on day 63 after the first vaccine or placebo injection. Boston hosted the donor, who was an adult aged 18-55 years. CDR1 is MNHEY, CDR2 SMNVEV, per germline (reference sequence). V shed 6 bases, J shed 4 bases, and the junction held 11 bases outside the gene matches. This CDR3 is built from 15 residues. Sequenced here: peripheral blood, sampled in a trial of Ad26.COV2.S vaccine versus placebo. The rearrangement links TRBV27 to TRBJ2-5; 7 bases are shared with TRBD2. This sequence was found in a person aged 18-60 years who received the Ad26.COV2.S COVID-19 vaccine or a placebo. The CDR3 spells CASRDYRGDPETQYF. CDR3 coding DNA: TGTGCCAGCAGGGACTACCGGGGGGATCCAGAGACCCAGTACTTC.